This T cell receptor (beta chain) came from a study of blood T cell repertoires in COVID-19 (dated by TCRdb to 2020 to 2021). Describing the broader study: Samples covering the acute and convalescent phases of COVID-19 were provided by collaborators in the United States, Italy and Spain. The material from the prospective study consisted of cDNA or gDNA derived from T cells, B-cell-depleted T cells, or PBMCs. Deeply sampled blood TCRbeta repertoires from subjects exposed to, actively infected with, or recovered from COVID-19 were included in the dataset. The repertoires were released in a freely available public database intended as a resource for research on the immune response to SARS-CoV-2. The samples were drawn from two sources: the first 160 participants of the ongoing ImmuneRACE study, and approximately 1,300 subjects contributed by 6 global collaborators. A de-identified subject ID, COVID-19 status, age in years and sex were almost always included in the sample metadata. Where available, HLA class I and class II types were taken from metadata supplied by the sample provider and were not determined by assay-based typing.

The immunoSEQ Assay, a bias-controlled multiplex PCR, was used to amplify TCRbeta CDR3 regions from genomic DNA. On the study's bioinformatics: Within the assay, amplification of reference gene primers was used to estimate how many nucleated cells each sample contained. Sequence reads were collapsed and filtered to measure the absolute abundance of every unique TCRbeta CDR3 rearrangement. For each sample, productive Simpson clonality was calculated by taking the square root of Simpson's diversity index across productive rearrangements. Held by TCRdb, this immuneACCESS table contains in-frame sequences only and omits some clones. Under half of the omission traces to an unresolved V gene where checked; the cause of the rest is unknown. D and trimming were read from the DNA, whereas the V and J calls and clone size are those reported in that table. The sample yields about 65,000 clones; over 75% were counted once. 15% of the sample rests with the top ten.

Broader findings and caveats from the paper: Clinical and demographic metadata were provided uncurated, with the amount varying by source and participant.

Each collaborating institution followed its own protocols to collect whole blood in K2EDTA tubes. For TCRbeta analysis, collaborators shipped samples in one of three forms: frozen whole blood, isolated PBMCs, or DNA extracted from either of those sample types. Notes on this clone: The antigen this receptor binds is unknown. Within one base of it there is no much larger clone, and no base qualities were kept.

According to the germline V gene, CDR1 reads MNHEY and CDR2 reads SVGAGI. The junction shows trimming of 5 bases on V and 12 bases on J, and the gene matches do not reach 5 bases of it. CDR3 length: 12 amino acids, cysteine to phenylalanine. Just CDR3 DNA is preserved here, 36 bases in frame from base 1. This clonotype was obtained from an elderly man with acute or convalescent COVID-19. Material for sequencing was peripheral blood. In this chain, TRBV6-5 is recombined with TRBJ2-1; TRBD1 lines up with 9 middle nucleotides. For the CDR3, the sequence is CASSRLTGGQFF. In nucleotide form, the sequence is TGTGCCAGCAGTAGACTGACAGGGGGGCAGTTCTTC.